The entry that follows covers one T cell receptor (beta chain) sequence. The clone's antigen remains unknown. A much larger clone lies one base from this, so it may be a read error. The library was obtained by PCR. TCRdb names Illumina HiSeq 4000 as the instrument used. Bulk TCR libraries were generated as previously described, with the TCR primers listed in Table S5 used. The Qiagen AllPrep DNA/RNA kit was used to purify total RNA. Before analysis, reads from multiple sequencing runs of the same library were pooled. Regarding the original processing steps: Reads were retained only if an exact TCR constant sequence was present, and the retained reads were trimmed to 150 nt and grouped according to their 12-nt molecular barcodes. Reads in each barcode group were sub-clustered using a 15% Levenshtein threshold, and a quality-weighted consensus sequence was built for each RNA molecule. Non-functional sequences were excluded, and lower-count sequences lying one edit away from another sequence were also excluded. On the basis of fitting two negative binomial distributions, barcode sub-clusters with fewer than 20% of the maximum read count were discarded. TCRdb passed the public sequencing reads through fastp at Q25 and MiXCR, retaining productive beta sequences. Every distinct CDR3 protein forms one entry, paired with its most common genes and DNA. TCRdb, not the original authors, processed these V and J calls. The sample contains hundreds of thousands of distinct CDR3 sequences, less than 20% of them found a single time. The ten largest make up around 0.9% of the sample.

Taken from cysteine to phenylalanine, the CDR3 has 18 residues. CDR3 DNA only is kept here, 54 bases in frame from base 1. Reading the germline V gene gives CDR1 MNHEY and CDR2 SVGEGT. These data originate in a study of molecular identifiers for immune sequencing clone quantification (dated by TCRdb to the late 2010s). Regarding the research as a whole: For a replicate experiment, RNA from 20,000 or 100,000 naive CD8 T cells was divided into five aliquots, and four of the five aliquots were sequenced. This methods study used CD8 T cells to benchmark TCR RNA copy counting and molecular-identifier clustering-based TCR repertoire sequencing (MIDCIRS).

The paper's findings and limits, for the study overall: The sizes of highly expanded clones could end up underestimated when identical TCR molecules share a barcode. In CMV-specific effector cells, clones with more than 20 RNA copies contained over 98% of molecules, whereas in naive cells such clones contained under 1% of molecules. Spiked-in Jurkat TCR RNA (roughly 10 copies' worth), which is not part of the donor repertoire, was contained in the naive libraries. Even against a background of approximately 1 million naive CD8 T cells, spiked-in Jurkat TCR RNA amounting to a single cell's worth was reported to be detectable. Modeling gave about three recovered TCR RNA copies per cell versus about 10 by digital PCR, implying approximately 30% capture efficiency. When barcode sub-clustering was omitted, TCR diversity was inflated by chimeric consensus sequences, with chimeras reaching as high as 47%.

Libraries of naive CD8 T cells were generated from roughly 21,000 to 960,000 sorted cells, with 10%, 30% or 50% of the purified RNA used. Naive CD8 T cells were FACS-sorted as CD8+CD4-CCR7+CD45RA+ on a BD FACSAria II into RLT Plus buffer. Detection sensitivity was tested by spiking Jurkat RNA equal to ten or so TCR copies' worth into samples containing about 20,000-1,000,000 naive CD8 T cells. CD8 T cells were enriched with RosetteSep CD8+ T Cell Enrichment Cocktail and Ficoll-Paque, followed by ACK red cell lysis. The sequence joins TRBV6-2 or TRBV6-3 to TRBJ2-5; the best D guess is TRBD2, with 6 bases matching. The source is a human donor in good health. Some libraries in this study had Jurkat cell RNA spiked in. The material sequenced was naive CD8+ T cells from blood, with Jurkat cell RNA spiked in. This sample's cell subset or site label indicates: FACS-sorted CD8+CD4-CCR7+CD45RA+ naive T cells. The CDR3: CASSIDDWGSGDQETQCF. The DNA sequence follows: TGTGCCAGCAGTATCGACGATTGGGGGTCGGGGGACCAAGAGACCCAGTGCTTC.